Each of the 28 T cell receptor beta chains below was sequenced from the same sample in a study of blood T cell repertoires in COVID-19. Here immunoSEQ multiplex PCR was the method, and the copy in TCRdb shows in-frame clones only, minus some. The data show 55,000 to 75,000 clones, roughly 80% seen once. The sample consisted of peripheral blood. The receptors derive from a man of 80 years or more with active or convalescent COVID-19.

V gene TRBV7-9 combines with J gene TRBJ2-7, with 8 bases that match TRBD1. Germline V gene data show CDR1 as SEHNR and CDR2 as FQNEAQ (reference sequence). J lost 3 bases, V lost 5 bases, and 3 bases had no gene match. The CDR3 consists of 13 residues. CDR3 protein: CASSGDRYYEQYF. Here the CDR3 DNA reads TGTGCCAGCAGCGGGGACAGGTACTACGAGCAGTACTTC.

The rearrangement links TRBV19 to TRBJ2-1; TRBD2 matches at 9 bases. CDR3 size: 18 residues. Trimming at V came to 5 bases and at J to 3 bases, leaving 14 bases not matched to a gene. CDR1 is LNHDA, CDR2 SQIVND, per germline (reference sequence). Here the CDR3 DNA reads TGTGCCAGTAGTCAATACCGGGGAGGCGGGAGGGGCTACAATGAGCAGTTCTTC. It encodes CASSQYRGGGRGYNEQFF.

This rearrangement joins TRBV7-9 to TRBJ1-6, with no clear D. Germline V gene sequence: CDR1 SEHNR, CDR2 FQNEAQ (reference sequence). The length of the CDR3 is 13 residues. Trimming left V 2 bases short and J 6 bases short, with 5 bases between. CDR3 sequence reads: CASSLPLNSPLHF. The CDR3 bases are TGTGCCAGCAGCTTACCCCTTAATTCACCCCTCCACTTT.

V and J are TRBV7-9 and TRBJ1-2; no clear D. Trimming cost V 6 bases and J 5 bases, with 13 bases left between them. The CDR3 covers 13 residues. Per the germline V gene, CDR1 is SEHNR and CDR2 is FQNEAQ (reference sequence). CDR3 amino acids: CASSPTALYGYTF. CDR3 DNA: TGTGCCAGCAGTCCTACAGCTTTATATGGCTACACCTTC.

The rearrangement joins TRBV7-3 to TRBJ2-3, with TRBD2 as a possible D gene (5 bases). Trimming pared 5 bases from V and 0 bases from J, leaving 9 bases between. Germline assignment: CDR1 SGHTA and CDR2 FQGTGA. The CDR3 spans 14 residues. Here the CDR3 DNA reads TGTGCCAGCAGCCGTAGCGCTAGCACAGATACGCAGTATTTT. It translates to CASSRSASTDTQYF.

The V and J genes are TRBV3-1 (or the pseudogene TRBV3-2) and TRBJ1-3; D gene unclear. Germline loops: CDR1 LGHDT, CDR2 YNNKEL (reference sequence). V was cut by 4 bases and J by 4 bases, with 14 bases left in between. The CDR3 is 15 amino acids. CDR3 nucleotides: TGTGCCAGCAGCCTAACAGCGGCCAGGGGAAACACCATATATTTT. It specifies CASSLTAARGNTIYF.

V is TRBV7-2 and J is TRBJ2-2, with 8 bases that match TRBD2. The CDR3 covers 15 residues. Germline V gene lookup returns CDR1 SGHTA and CDR2 FQGNSA. Losses at the gene ends were 6 bases for V and 0 bases for J; bases not matched to a gene: 3. CDR3 protein: CASRTSGTNTGELFF. In nucleotides, the CDR3 is TGTGCCAGCAGAACTAGCGGTACGAACACCGGGGAGCTGTTTTTT. Based on the CDR3 plus reference TRBV7-2 and TRBJ2-2, the full variable domain is GAGVSQSPSNKVTEKGKDVELRCDPISGHTALYWYRQSLGQGLEFLIYFQGNSAPDKSGLPSDRFSAERTGGSVSTLTIQRTQQEDSAVYLCASRTSGTNTGELFFGEGSRLTVL.

The V gene is TRBV7-9, the J gene TRBJ2-2, with 7 nucleotides matching TRBD1. This CDR3 contains 16 residues. In germline, CDR1 is SEHNR, CDR2 FQNEAQ (reference sequence). With 7 bases clipped from V and 1 base from J, the junction kept 9 bases outside the gene matches. CDR3 residues: CASTSPGTVNTGELFF. DNA for the CDR3: TGTGCCAGCACTAGCCCCGGGACAGTGAACACCGGGGAGCTGTTTTTT.

The V gene is TRBV27, the J gene TRBJ1-2; 9 bases are shared with TRBD1. The CDR3 has 13 amino acids. Germline lookup yields CDR1 MNHEY and CDR2 SMNVEV (reference sequence). The junction had 4 bases not matched to a gene; V was cut back by 5 bases and J by 6 bases. Here the CDR3 DNA reads TGTGCCAGCAGTCAGGGACAGGGCGATGGCTACACCTTC. Protein product: CASSQGQGDGYTF.

The V and J genes are TRBV14 and TRBJ2-7, with 8 nucleotides matching TRBD2. V lost 0 bases to trimming and J lost 3 bases; unmatched junction nucleotides: 7. The CDR3 runs to 16 residues. Germline V CDR1 and CDR2: SGHDN, FVKESK. This CDR3 reads CASSQEPGLGNYEQYF. As DNA, the CDR3 is TGTGCCAGCAGCCAAGAACCGGGACTAGGGAACTACGAGCAGTACTTC.

The chain links TRBV9 to TRBJ2-2; no firm D call. Trimming cost V 1 base and J 1 base, with 5 bases left between them. CDR1 SGDLS and CDR2 YYNGEE come from the germline V gene. The CDR3 contains 14 residues. The CDR3 spells CASSVTGNTGELFF. The CDR3 coding sequence is TGTGCCAGCAGCGTAACCGGGAACACCGGGGAGCTGTTTTTT.

The J gene is TRBJ1-1, the V gene TRBV7-2; D might be TRBD1 (6 bases). The V and J ends lost 0 bases and 0 bases respectively, with 8 bases between them. Germline V gene data show CDR1 as SGHTA and CDR2 as FQGNSA. CDR3 length: 15 amino acids. CDR3 nucleotides: TGTGCCAGCAGCTTAGCGGGGGCGCTGAACACTGAAGCTTTCTTT. This translates into CASSLAGALNTEAFF.

The V call is TRBV18, the J call TRBJ1-5; possibly TRBD1 for D (6 bases). In germline, CDR1 is KGHSH, CDR2 LQKENI. This CDR3 is 14 amino acids long. Trimming removed 0 bases from V and 7 bases from J, with 10 bases in between. The DNA for the CDR3 is TGTGCCAGCTCACCACCGGGGGCAGGCCAGCCCCAGCATTTT. It is translated as CASSPPGAGQPQHF.

This clone was counted once. The chain joins TRBV7-8 to TRBJ1-2; 12 bases align to TRBD1. Germline V gives CDR1 SGHVS, CDR2 FQNEAQ. Losses at the gene ends were 8 bases for V and 5 bases for J; bases not matched to a gene: 6. This CDR3 is built from 14 residues. The CDR3 sequence: CASGGTGGGYGYTF. The CDR3 DNA sequence: TGTGCCAGCGGGGGGACAGGGGGCGGTTATGGCTACACCTTC.

The chain couples TRBV19 to TRBJ2-6; possible D gene TRBD1, 5 bases. Per the germline V gene, CDR1 is LNHDA and CDR2 is SQIVND (reference sequence). This CDR3 region has 14 residues. Trimming took 4 bases from V and 3 from J, leaving 7 bases between them. For the CDR3, the DNA is TGTGCCAGTAGTAAAGGGGTTGGGGCCAACGTCCTGACTTTC. Encoded protein: CASSKGVGANVLTF.

The chain is built from TRBV7-9 and TRBJ2-3, with 11 nucleotides matching TRBD2. V lost 1 base, J lost 1 base, and 4 bases stayed unmatched. The CDR3 runs to 17 residues. From germline, CDR1 is SEHNR and CDR2 FQNEAQ (reference sequence). CDR3 amino acids: CASSLVAGGPRTDTQYF. The CDR3 DNA reads TGTGCCAGCAGCTTAGTAGCGGGAGGGCCACGCACAGATACGCAGTATTTT.

The V call is TRBV6-2 or TRBV6-3, the J call TRBJ2-7; TRBD2 might be the D (6 bases). V lost 5 bases and J 4 bases, leaving 12 bases between the germline ends. The CDR3 spans 13 residues. Per germline, CDR1 MNHEY and CDR2 SVGEGT. The CDR3, as DNA: TGTGCCAGCAGTCGAGCGGGCCTGTACGAGCAGTACTTC. As protein: CASSRAGLYEQYF.

The sample holds a few counts of this clone. The rearrangement links TRBV14 to TRBJ1-6, with 11 bases matching TRBD1. CDR1 is SGHDN and CDR2 is FVKESK in the germline V gene. With V trimmed by 0 bases and J by 7 bases, 20 bases remained unmatched. The CDR3 is 22 residues long. The CDR3 nucleotides read TGTGCCAGCAGCCAAGACCCGGGCCCTTCGCCGGGACAGGGGGATTGGAATTCACCCCTCCACTTT. Translation: CASSQDPGPSPGQGDWNSPLHF.

The CDR3, as DNA: TGTGCCAGCAGTTACCAGCGGACCACAGATACGCAGTATTTT. Its protein is CASSYQRTTDTQYF. This rearrangement joins TRBV6-5 to TRBJ2-3; D might be TRBD2 (5 bases). In germline, CDR1 is MNHEY, CDR2 SVGAGI. The V end was cut by 2 bases, the J end by 2 bases, with 8 bases between. The CDR3 has 14 amino acids.

J is TRBJ1-4 and V is TRBV28; the match to TRBD1 covers 9 bases. Germline V lookup: CDR1 MDHEN, CDR2 SYDVKM. Trimming at V came to 2 bases and at J to 9 bases, leaving 7 bases not matched to a gene. The CDR3 extends over 15 amino acids. Here the CDR3 DNA reads TGTGCCAGCAGTTTAGGGACAGGGATAACGAAAAAACTGTTTTTT. Translated, it gives CASSLGTGITKKLFF.

This clone has only a few counts. The chain joins TRBV29-1 to TRBJ2-1; 7 bases map to TRBD2. CDR3 size: 14 residues. V lost 4 bases and J lost 4; bases outside the gene matches: 7. CDR1 and CDR2 (germline): SQVTM, ANQGSEA. Here the CDR3 DNA reads TGCAGCGTTGCCCGGCTAGCGGAGTACAATGAGCAGTTCTTC. This encodes CSVARLAEYNEQFF.

The chain is built from TRBV19 and TRBJ1-1; possibly TRBD1 for D (5 bases). V lost 0 bases and J lost 1, with 12 bases in between. The CDR3 contains 16 residues. Germline values: CDR1 LNHDA, CDR2 SQIVND (reference sequence). This CDR3 reads CASSIDQGGTNTEAFF. Written as DNA, the CDR3 is TGTGCCAGTAGTATAGATCAGGGAGGGACGAACACTGAAGCTTTCTTT.

The CDR3 DNA follows: TGTGCCAGCAGCGTATCTAGCGGCGTCTCCTACAATGAGCAGTTCTTC. Its translation is CASSVSSGVSYNEQFF. The chain links TRBV3-1 (or the pseudogene TRBV3-2) to TRBJ2-1; TRBD2 aligns across 7 bases. V lost 5 bases to trimming and J lost 0 bases; unmatched junction nucleotides: 7. The CDR3 has 16 amino acids. Germline V gene data show CDR1 as LGHDT and CDR2 as YNNKEL (reference sequence).

This clone has a handful of counts. The chain recombines TRBV11-2 with TRBJ1-2; tentatively, D is TRBD1 (6 bases). This CDR3 spans 14 amino acids. Trimming removed 5 bases at V and 8 bases at J, with 18 bases between. Germline CDR1 SGHAT, CDR2 FQNNGV. CDR3 sequence (DNA): TGTGCCAGCAGCCCGTGGGGAGGGGACACAGGCTACACCTTC. This sequence encodes CASSPWGGDTGYTF.

The chain links TRBV10-1 to TRBJ2-5; TRBD2 aligns across 11 bases. V lost 0 bases to trimming and J lost 2 bases; unmatched junction nucleotides: 2. The germline CDR1 and CDR2 sequences are WNHNN and SYGVQD (reference sequence). This CDR3 contains 16 residues. As DNA, the CDR3 is TGCGCCAGCAGTGAGTCGTCTAGCGGGGGGCAAGAGACCCAGTACTTC. It is translated as CASSESSSGGQETQYF.

This clone came up once. The chain employs TRBV20-1 and TRBJ2-3; 8 nucleotides align to TRBD2. This CDR3 is 16 amino acids long. The germline V gene encodes CDR1 DFQATT and CDR2 SNEGSKA (reference sequence). The V segment lost 3 bases and the J segment 5 bases; nucleotides outside the gene matches: 13. The CDR3 sequence is CSASGWPGGPVDTQYF. The CDR3, as DNA: TGCAGTGCTAGTGGGTGGCCGGGGGGGCCGGTAGATACGCAGTATTTT.

This clone was observed a handful of times. V is TRBV7-8 and J is TRBJ2-1; 12 bases fit TRBD2. This CDR3 has 17 residues. Germline CDR1 reads SGHVS; CDR2 reads FQNEAQ. J gave up 5 bases and V 2 bases, and 7 bases lay outside the gene matches. The DNA of the CDR3 is TGTGCCAGCAGCTTACCTAGCGGGGGGGCTAGGAACAATGAGCAGTTCTTC. Translating it yields CASSLPSGGARNNEQFF.

J is TRBJ1-2 and V is TRBV3-1 (or the pseudogene TRBV3-2); weak D call: TRBD1 (5 bases). The CDR3 contains 14 residues. Trimming left V 0 bases short and J 4 bases short, with 9 bases between. Germline CDR1 is LGHDT and CDR2 is YNNKEL (reference sequence). CDR3 nucleotide sequence: TGTGCCAGCAGCCAAGAGGCTAGGGGCTATGGCTACACCTTC. Protein product: CASSQEARGYGYTF.